This TCR beta chain was profiled in a study of T cells in Graves' hyperthyroidism and ophthalmopathy. This clonotype was recorded many times. TCR beta CDR3 region amplification was performed from RNA transcripts. First-round RT-PCR with HTBI primers amplified the TCR CDR3 region. MiXCR, run by TCRdb on the multiplex PCR reads, gives a single entry per CDR3 protein. The profile shows about 480,000 distinct CDR3 sequences, around a fifth of them singletons. With duration under 3 months, ophthalmopathy was active: Clinical Activity Score at least 3, NOSPECS at least 4. Each 10 ml fresh peripheral blood draw supplied the PBMCs. Germline CDR1 reads SGHNT; CDR2 reads YENEEA. This CDR3 is built from 14 residues. V was clipped by 0 bases and J by 4 bases; unmatched bases: 1.

Sample: blood. The sequence derives from a woman aged 70-85 years with Graves' ophthalmopathy. The chain recombines TRBV11-3 with TRBJ2-3, with 7 bases that match TRBD2. CDR3: CASSLDGRSDTQYF. In DNA, the CDR3 is TGTGCCAGCAGCTTAGACGGGAGGTCAGATACGCAGTATTTT. Filled out from reference TRBV11-3 and TRBJ2-3, the complete variable domain reads EAGVVQSPRYKIIEKKQPVAFWCNPISGHNTLYWYLQNLGQGPELLIRYENEEAVDDSQLPKDRFSAERLKGVDSTLKIQPAELGDSAVYLCASSLDGRSDTQYFGPGTRLTVL.